This entry describes one TCR beta chain. Sequencing was performed with immunoSEQ multiplex PCR; in TCRdb, only in-frame clones are kept and a portion is missing. This sample has nearly 110,000 clones, with around 92% found just once. Germline V gene data show CDR1 as MNHEY and CDR2 as SVGAGI. Unmatched junction bases numbered 5, after V lost 6 bases and J lost 7 bases. CDR3 size: 12 residues. This sample is part of a study of T cell changes during pregnancy in multiple sclerosis. The receptor was isolated from a female donor in good health, enrolled as a control in a pregnancy study. The chain has TRBV6-5 and TRBJ1-2; 7 nucleotides align to TRBD1. The specimen was peripheral blood, collected in the third trimester of pregnancy. The DNA for the CDR3 is TGTGCCAGCAGAAAGACAGGGATTGGCTACACCTTC. As protein: CASRKTGIGYTF.